This record looks at one T cell receptor (beta chain) sequence and its context. Its specificity is not known. The data are from a study of tumor and adjacent non-tumor tissue in lung cancer. For the study at large: Samples averaged about 4.2 million productive TCRbeta reads each.

Three rounds of nested PCR, following a modified ARM-PCR protocol, produced the TCRbeta library. TCRdb recomputed calls from the multiplex PCR reads with MiXCR, one row per CDR3 protein. The sample has 200,000 to 250,000 distinct CDR3 sequences; around 70% are singletons. RNA was extracted from bulk tissue without any cell sorting. Notes on the study in general: Higher tumor TCR diversity was associated with shorter survival. Normal lung showed higher cumulative top 100 clone frequency than tumor.

The CDR3 has 12 amino acids. Germline V gene lookup returns CDR1 MDHEN and CDR2 SYDVKM. V dropped 5 bases and J dropped 9 bases, with 8 bases sitting between them. This chain joins TRBV28 and TRBJ1-6; D is uncertain. Sequences were obtained from lung tumor tissue. The receptor comes from a man aged 55 to 70 with non-small cell lung cancer. CDR3 in amino acids: CASSTQSSPLHF. The CDR3 DNA sequence: TGTGCCAGCAGTACGCAGAGTTCACCCCTCCACTTT.